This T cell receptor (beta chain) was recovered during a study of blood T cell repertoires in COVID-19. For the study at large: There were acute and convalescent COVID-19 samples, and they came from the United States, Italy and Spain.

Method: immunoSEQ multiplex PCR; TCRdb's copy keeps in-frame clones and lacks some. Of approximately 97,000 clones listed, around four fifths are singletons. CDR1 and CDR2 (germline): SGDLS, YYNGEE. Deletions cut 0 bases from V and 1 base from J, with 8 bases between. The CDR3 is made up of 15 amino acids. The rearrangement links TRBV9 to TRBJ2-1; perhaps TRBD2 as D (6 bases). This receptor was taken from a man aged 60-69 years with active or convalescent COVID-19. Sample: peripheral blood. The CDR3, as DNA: TGTGCCAGCAGCGTAGGGGGAGGATCCTACAATGAGCAGTTCTTC. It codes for CASSVGGGSYNEQFF.